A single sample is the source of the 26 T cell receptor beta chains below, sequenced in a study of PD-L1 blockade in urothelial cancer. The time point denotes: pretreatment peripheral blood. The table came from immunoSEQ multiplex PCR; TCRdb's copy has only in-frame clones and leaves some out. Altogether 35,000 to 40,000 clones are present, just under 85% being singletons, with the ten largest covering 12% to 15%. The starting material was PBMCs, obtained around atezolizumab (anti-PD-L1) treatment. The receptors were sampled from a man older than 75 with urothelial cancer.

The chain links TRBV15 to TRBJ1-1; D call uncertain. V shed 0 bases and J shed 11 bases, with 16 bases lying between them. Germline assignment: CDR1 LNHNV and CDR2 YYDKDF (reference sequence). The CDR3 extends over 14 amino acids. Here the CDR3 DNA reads TGTGCCACCAGCAGAGAAACTCGAGGACTAGGGGCTTTCTTT. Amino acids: CATSRETRGLGAFF.

The CDR3 is CASSPNPNYGYTF. As DNA, the CDR3 is TGTGCCAGCAGCCCCAATCCTAACTATGGCTACACCTTC. The chain is built from TRBV14 and TRBJ1-2; D remains unclear. Trimming shortened V by 4 bases and J by 0 bases, and 6 bases separated the two germline ends. CDR1 SGHDN and CDR2 FVKESK come from the germline V gene. The CDR3 runs to 13 residues.

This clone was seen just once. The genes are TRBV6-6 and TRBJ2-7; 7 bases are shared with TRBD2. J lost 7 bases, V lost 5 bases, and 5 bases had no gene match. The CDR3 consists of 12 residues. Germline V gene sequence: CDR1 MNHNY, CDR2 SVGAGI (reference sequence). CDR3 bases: TGTGCCAGCAGTGCCGGGAGGTGGGAGCAGTACTTC. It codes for CASSAGRWEQYF.

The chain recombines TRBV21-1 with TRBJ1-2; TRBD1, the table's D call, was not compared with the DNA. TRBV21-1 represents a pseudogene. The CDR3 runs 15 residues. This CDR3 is CASSKQGVGSYGYTF. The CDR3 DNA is TGTGCCAGCAGCAAACAGGGGGTCGGTAGCTATGGCTACACCTTC.

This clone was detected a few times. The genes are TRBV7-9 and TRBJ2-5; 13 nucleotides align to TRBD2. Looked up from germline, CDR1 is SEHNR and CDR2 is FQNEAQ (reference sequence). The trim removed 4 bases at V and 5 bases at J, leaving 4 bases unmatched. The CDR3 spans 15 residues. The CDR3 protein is CASSSGLAGIETQYF. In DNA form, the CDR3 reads TGTGCCAGCAGCTCGGGACTAGCGGGAATTGAGACCCAGTACTTC.

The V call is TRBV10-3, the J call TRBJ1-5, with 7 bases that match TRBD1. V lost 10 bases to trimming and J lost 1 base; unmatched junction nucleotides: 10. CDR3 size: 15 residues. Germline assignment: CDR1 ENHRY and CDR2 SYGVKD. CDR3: CARDRVNQSNQPQHF. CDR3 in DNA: TGTGCCAGAGACAGGGTAAACCAAAGCAATCAGCCCCAGCATTTT.

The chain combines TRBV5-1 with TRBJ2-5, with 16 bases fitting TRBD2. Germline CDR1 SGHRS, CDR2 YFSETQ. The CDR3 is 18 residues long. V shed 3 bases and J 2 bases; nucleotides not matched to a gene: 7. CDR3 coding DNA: TGCGCCAGCAGCTGGGGACTAGCGGGAGGGCCTGGGCAAGAGACCCAGTACTTC. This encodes CASSWGLAGGPGQETQYF.

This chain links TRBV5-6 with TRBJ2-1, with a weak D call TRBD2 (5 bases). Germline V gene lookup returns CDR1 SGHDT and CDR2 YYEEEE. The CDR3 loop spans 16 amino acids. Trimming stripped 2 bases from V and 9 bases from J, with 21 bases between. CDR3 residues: CASSFAISEFRGEQFF. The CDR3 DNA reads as TGTGCCAGCAGCTTCGCCATTTCGGAATTTCGGGGTGAGCAGTTCTTC.

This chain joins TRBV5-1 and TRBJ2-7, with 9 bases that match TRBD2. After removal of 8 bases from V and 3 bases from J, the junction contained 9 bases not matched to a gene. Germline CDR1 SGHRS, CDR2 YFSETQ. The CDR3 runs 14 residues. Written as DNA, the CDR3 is TGCGCCAGTTATAATCTAGCGGGAAACTACGAGCAGTACTTC. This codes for CASYNLAGNYEQYF.

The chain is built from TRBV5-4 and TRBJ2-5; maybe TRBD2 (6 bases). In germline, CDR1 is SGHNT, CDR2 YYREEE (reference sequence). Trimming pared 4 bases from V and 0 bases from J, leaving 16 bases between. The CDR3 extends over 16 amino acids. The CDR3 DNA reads TGTGCCAGCAGCCCGGGGACTCCATTATACCAAGAGACCCAGTACTTC. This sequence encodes CASSPGTPLYQETQYF.

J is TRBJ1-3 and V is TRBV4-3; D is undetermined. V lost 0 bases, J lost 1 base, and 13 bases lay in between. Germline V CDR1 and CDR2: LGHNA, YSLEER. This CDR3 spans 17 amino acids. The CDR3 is CASSQDITAGSGNTIYF. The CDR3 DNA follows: TGCGCCAGCAGCCAAGATATCACGGCGGGATCTGGAAACACCATATATTTT.

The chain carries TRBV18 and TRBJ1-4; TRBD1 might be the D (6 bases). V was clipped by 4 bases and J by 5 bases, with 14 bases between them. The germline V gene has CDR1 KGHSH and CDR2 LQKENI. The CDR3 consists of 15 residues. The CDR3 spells CASSLTGTMNEKLFF. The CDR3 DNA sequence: TGTGCCAGCTCACTCACAGGGACGATGAATGAAAAACTGTTTTTT.

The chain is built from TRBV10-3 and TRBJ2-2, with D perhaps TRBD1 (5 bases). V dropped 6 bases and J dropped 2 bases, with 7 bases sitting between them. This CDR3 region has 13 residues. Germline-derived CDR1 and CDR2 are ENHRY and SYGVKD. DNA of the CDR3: TGTGCCATCAGGGACACTAACACCGGGGAGCTGTTTTTT. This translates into CAIRDTNTGELFF.

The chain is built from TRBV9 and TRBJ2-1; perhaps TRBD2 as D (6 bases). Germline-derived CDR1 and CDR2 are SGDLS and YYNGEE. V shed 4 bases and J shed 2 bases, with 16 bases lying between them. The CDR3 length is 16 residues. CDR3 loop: CASSPSLAVAYNEQFF. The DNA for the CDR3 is TGTGCCAGCAGCCCCTCACTAGCCGTTGCCTACAATGAGCAGTTCTTC.

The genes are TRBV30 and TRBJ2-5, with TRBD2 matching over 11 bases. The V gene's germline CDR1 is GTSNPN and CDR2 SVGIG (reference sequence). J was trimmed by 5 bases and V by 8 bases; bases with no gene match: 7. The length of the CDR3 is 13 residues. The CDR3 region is CALGPSGRETQYF. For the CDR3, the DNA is TGTGCCCTAGGGCCTAGCGGGAGGGAGACCCAGTACTTC.

Here the CDR3 reads CATSRGRVNTEAFF. The CDR3, as DNA: TGTGCCACCAGCAGAGGCCGGGTAAACACTGAAGCTTTCTTT. J is TRBJ1-1 and V is TRBV15; D is unclear. The germline V gene encodes CDR1 LNHNV and CDR2 YYDKDF (reference sequence). V was cut by 1 base and J by 2 bases, with 8 bases left in between. The CDR3 extends over 14 amino acids.

CDR3 nucleotide sequence: TGTGCCAGCAGTAGGACAGGCAATGAGCAGTTCTTC. Its protein is CASSRTGNEQFF. The chain has TRBV27 and TRBJ2-1, with TRBD1 identical over 7 bases. There are 12 residues in the CDR3. V lost 5 bases and J lost 6; bases outside the gene matches: 1. Germline V gives CDR1 MNHEY, CDR2 SMNVEV (reference sequence).

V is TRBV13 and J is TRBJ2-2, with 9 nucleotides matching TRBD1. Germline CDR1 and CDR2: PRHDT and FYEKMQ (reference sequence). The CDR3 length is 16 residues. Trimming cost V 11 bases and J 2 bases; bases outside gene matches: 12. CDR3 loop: CARSTGTGTNTGELFF. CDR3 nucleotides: TGTGCCCGTTCGACCGGGACAGGGACCAACACCGGGGAGCTGTTTTTT. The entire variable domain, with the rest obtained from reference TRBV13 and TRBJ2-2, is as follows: AAGVIQSPRHLIKEKRETATLKCYPIPRHDTVYWYQQGPGQDPQFLISFYEKMQSDKGSIPDRFSAQQFSDYHSELNMSSLELGDSALYFCARSTGTGTNTGELFFGEGSRLTVL.

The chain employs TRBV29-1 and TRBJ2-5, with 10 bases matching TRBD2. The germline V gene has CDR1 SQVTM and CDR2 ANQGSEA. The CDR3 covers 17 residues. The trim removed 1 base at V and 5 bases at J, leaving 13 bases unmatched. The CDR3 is CSVEGTLAGVVRETQYF. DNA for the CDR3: TGCAGCGTTGAAGGGACGCTAGCGGGAGTAGTACGGGAGACCCAGTACTTC.

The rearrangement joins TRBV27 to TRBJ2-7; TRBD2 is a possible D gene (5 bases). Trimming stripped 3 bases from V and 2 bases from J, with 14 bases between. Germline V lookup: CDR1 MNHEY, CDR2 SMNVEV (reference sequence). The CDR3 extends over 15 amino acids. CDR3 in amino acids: CASSFQPAGTYEQYF. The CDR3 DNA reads TGTGCCAGCAGTTTTCAGCCCGCGGGTACCTACGAGCAGTACTTC.

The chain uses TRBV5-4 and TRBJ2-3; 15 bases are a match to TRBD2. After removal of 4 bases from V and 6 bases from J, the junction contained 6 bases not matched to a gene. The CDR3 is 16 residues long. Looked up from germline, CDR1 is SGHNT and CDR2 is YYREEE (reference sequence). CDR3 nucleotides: TGTGCCAGCAGCATAAGGACTAGCGGGAGGGCGGATACGCAGTATTTT. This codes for CASSIRTSGRADTQYF.

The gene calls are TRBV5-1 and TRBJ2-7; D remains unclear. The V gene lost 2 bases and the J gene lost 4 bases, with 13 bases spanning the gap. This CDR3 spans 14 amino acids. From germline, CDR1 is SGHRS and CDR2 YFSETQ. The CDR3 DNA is TGCGCCAGCAGCTTCTTGGGCAGAGATTACGAGCAGTACTTC. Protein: CASSFLGRDYEQYF.

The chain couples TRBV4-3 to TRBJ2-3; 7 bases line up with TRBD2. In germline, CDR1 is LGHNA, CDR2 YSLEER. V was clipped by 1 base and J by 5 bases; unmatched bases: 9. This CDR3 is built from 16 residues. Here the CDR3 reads CASSQGVAGVVDTQYF. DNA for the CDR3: TGCGCCAGCAGCCAAGGAGTGGCGGGAGTAGTAGATACGCAGTATTTT.

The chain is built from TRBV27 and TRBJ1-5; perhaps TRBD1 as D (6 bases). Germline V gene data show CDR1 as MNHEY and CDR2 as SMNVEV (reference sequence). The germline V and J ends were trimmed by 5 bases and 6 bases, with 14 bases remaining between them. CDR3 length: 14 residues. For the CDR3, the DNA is TGTGCCAGCAGTACCACAGGGTTTTCTCAGCCCCAGCATTTT. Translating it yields CASSTTGFSQPQHF.

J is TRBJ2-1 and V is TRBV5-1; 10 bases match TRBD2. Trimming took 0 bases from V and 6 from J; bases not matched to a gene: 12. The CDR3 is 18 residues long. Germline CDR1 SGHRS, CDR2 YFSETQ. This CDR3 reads CASSLGATSGRRGNEQFF. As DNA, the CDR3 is TGCGCCAGCAGCTTGGGGGCGACTAGCGGGCGACGGGGCAATGAGCAGTTCTTC.

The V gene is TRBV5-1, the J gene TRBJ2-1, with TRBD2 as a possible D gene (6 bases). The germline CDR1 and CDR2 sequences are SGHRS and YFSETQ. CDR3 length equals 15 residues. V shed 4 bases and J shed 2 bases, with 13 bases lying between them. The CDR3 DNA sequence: TGCGCCAGCAGCCCGGAGGGGACTCCCTACAATGAGCAGTTCTTC. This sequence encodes CASSPEGTPYNEQFF. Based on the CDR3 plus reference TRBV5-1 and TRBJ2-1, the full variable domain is KAGVTQTPRYLIKTRGQQVTLSCSPISGHRSVSWYQQTPGQGLQFLFEYFSETQRNKGNFPGRFSGRQFSNSRSEMNVSTLELGDSALYLCASSPEGTPYNEQFFGPGTRLTVL.